These 25 T cell receptor beta chains were sequenced from one sample in a study of memory CD4+ T cells and cytomegalovirus serostatus (dated 2019 in TCRdb). Single viable CD3+CD4+CD8-CD45RO+ cells were sorted as memory CD4+ T cells on a FACSAria II. The protocol used for the library was the immunoSEQ multiplex PCR assay. Not all clones reach the TCRdb copy of this immuneACCESS table, which keeps in-frame sequences only. Checked studies attribute under half of the gap to unresolved V genes and leave the rest unexplained. Counted in this sample were some 30,000 clones; around 74% of them appeared once. 0.63% of the sample comes from the top ten. The sequencing input was memory CD4+ T cells from blood. These receptors were taken from an adult in good health and CMV-seronegative. Some clones in this sample may be carry-over from other donors' samples.

This chain links TRBV4-1 with TRBJ1-2; D remains unclear. The germline V gene has CDR1 MGHRA and CDR2 YSYEKL. The CDR3 loop spans 15 amino acids. Trimming pared 6 bases from V and 0 bases from J, leaving 14 bases between. CDR3: CASRQRMEPNYGYTF. CDR3 DNA: TGCGCCAGCAGACAACGGATGGAGCCTAACTATGGCTACACCTTC.

This chain joins TRBV7-9 and TRBJ1-3; 7 bases are shared with TRBD1. Losses at the gene ends were 3 bases for V and 7 bases for J; bases not matched to a gene: 6. CDR1 and CDR2 from the germline V gene are SEHNR and FQNEAQ (reference sequence). This CDR3 has 14 residues. This CDR3 reads CASSFDRASNTIYF. The CDR3 DNA follows: TGTGCCAGCAGCTTCGACAGGGCATCGAACACCATATATTTT.

This clone was seen only once. The same CDR3 also results from other DNA sequences found in this sample. The rearrangement links TRBV30 to TRBJ1-5; D is unclear. Germline values: CDR1 GTSNPN, CDR2 SVGIG (reference sequence). This CDR3 has 13 residues. V was clipped by 0 bases and J by 4 bases, with 7 bases between them. The CDR3 loop reads CAWSVDTNQPQHF. The DNA of the CDR3 is TGTGCCTGGAGTGTAGACACAAATCAGCCCCAGCATTTT.

The chain joins TRBV30 to TRBJ2-3, with 8 bases lining up with TRBD2. From germline, CDR1 is GTSNPN and CDR2 SVGIG (reference sequence). The CDR3 extends over 13 amino acids. Trimming at V came to 3 bases and at J to 14 bases, leaving 13 bases not matched to a gene. CDR3: CAWRPPGRGVLYF. CDR3 in DNA: TGTGCCTGGAGGCCTCCGGGGCGGGGGGTTCTGTATTTT.

The chain is built from TRBV9 and TRBJ1-2, with TRBD1 matching over 9 bases. The trim removed 3 bases at V and 6 bases at J, leaving 6 bases unmatched. Per the germline V gene, CDR1 is SGDLS and CDR2 is YYNGEE. The CDR3 sequence is 14 residues long. The CDR3: CASSEIGTGNGYTF. For the CDR3, the DNA is TGTGCCAGCAGCGAAATCGGGACAGGGAATGGCTACACCTTC.

This chain connects TRBV4-1 to TRBJ2-7; TRBD2 agrees at 7 bases. The V and J ends lost 4 bases and 0 bases, in that order; junction bases with no gene match: 6. Per germline, CDR1 MGHRA and CDR2 YSYEKL. There are 15 residues in the CDR3. The CDR3 DNA sequence: TGCGCCAGCAGCCCCTCCGGGGGGAGCTCCTACGAGCAGTACTTC. It translates to CASSPSGGSSYEQYF.

The V gene is TRBV11-1, the J gene TRBJ1-2; TRBD1 matches at 7 bases. V shed 3 bases, J shed 3 bases, and the junction held 4 bases outside the gene matches. From germline, CDR1 is SGHAT and CDR2 FQDESV (reference sequence). This CDR3 comprises 14 residues. The CDR3 loop is CASSFTGEDYGYTF. DNA for the CDR3: TGTGCCAGCAGCTTTACAGGGGAGGACTATGGCTACACCTTC.

The chain carries TRBV6-5 and TRBJ2-3; D unclear. Per the germline V gene, CDR1 is MNHEY and CDR2 is SVGAGI. The CDR3 length is 12 residues. Trimming took off 4 bases at V and 2 bases at J, with 4 bases between the two ends. CDR3 residues: CASSSYTDTQYF. The CDR3 nucleotides read TGTGCCAGCAGTTCTTACACAGATACGCAGTATTTT.

This clone was seen only a few times. This chain uses TRBV7-9 with TRBJ1-2; 7 bases agree with TRBD1. Germline CDR1 SEHNR, CDR2 FQNEAQ (reference sequence). There are 13 residues in the CDR3. V lost 5 bases to trimming and J lost 5 bases; unmatched junction nucleotides: 5. Here the CDR3 reads CASSPTGTYGYTF. Here the CDR3 DNA reads TGTGCCAGCAGCCCGACAGGGACGTATGGCTACACCTTC.

The chain has TRBV5-1 and TRBJ2-5; D perhaps matches TRBD1 (6 bases). The V gene lost 3 bases and the J gene lost 0 bases, with 9 bases spanning the gap. The CDR3 loop spans 14 amino acids. Germline V gene lookup returns CDR1 SGHRS and CDR2 YFSETQ. The CDR3 DNA reads as TGCGCCAGCAGCTCGACAGGCTACCAAGAGACCCAGTACTTC. It yields the protein CASSSTGYQETQYF.

With regard to this clone: This CDR3 is also generated by other DNA sequences in the sample. The chain couples TRBV30 to TRBJ1-5; the D is unclear. Germline CDR1 reads GTSNPN; CDR2 reads SVGIG (reference sequence). This CDR3 region has 13 residues. The V and J ends lost 2 bases and 0 bases respectively, with 5 bases between them. CDR3 amino acids: CAWSRDSNQPQHF. CDR3 nucleotide sequence: TGTGCCTGGAGTAGAGATAGCAATCAGCCCCAGCATTTT.

The V gene is TRBV7-9, the J gene TRBJ1-5; TRBD1 might be the D (5 bases). The V gene's germline CDR1 is SEHNR and CDR2 FQNEAQ (reference sequence). Trimming cost V 5 bases and J 1 base, with 9 bases left between them. The CDR3 has 14 amino acids. This CDR3 reads CASSMGLSNQPQHF. CDR3 sequence (DNA): TGTGCCAGCAGCATGGGGCTGAGCAATCAGCCCCAGCATTTT.

The chain couples TRBV7-9 to TRBJ2-7; D might be TRBD1 (5 bases). Germline lookup yields CDR1 SEHNR and CDR2 FQNEAQ (reference sequence). CDR3 length: 13 amino acids. Trimming cost V 4 bases and J 4 bases, with 11 bases left between them. The CDR3 reads CASSSDTRYEQYF. CDR3 nucleotides: TGTGCCAGCAGCTCGGACACGAGATACGAGCAGTACTTC.

This chain uses TRBV4-3 with TRBJ1-4; D is ambiguous. CDR1 LGHNA and CDR2 YSLEER come from the germline V gene. V lost 1 base and J lost 7, with 13 bases in between. The CDR3 sequence is 15 residues long. The CDR3 DNA reads TGCGCCAGCAGCCAAGCCCCCGGGATGGGTGAAAAACTGTTTTTT. Encoded protein: CASSQAPGMGEKLFF.

The chain carries TRBV14 and TRBJ1-4, with a possible D match to TRBD1 (5 bases). V lost 4 bases to trimming and J lost 7 bases, with 10 bases between them. The CDR3 is 13 amino acids. Per germline, CDR1 SGHDN and CDR2 FVKESK. The CDR3 sequence: CASSRGGAEKLFF. CDR3 in DNA: TGTGCCAGCAGCCGGGGAGGGGCTGAAAAACTGTTTTTT.

The V gene is TRBV2, the J gene TRBJ1-2; 7 nucleotides agree with TRBD1. Germline V CDR1 and CDR2: SNHLY, FYNNEI. This CDR3 region has 18 residues. V lost 7 bases, J lost 2 bases, and 19 bases stayed unmatched. CDR3 DNA: TGTGCCAGCACCCAGACAGGGTGGTTAACGAAAGCGAACTATGGCTACACCTTC. It codes for CASTQTGWLTKANYGYTF.

CDR3 sequence: CASSQEPSGPNLGKLFF. CDR3 coding DNA: TGTGCCAGCAGCCAAGAACCCAGTGGGCCTAATCTTGGAAAACTGTTTTTT. The gene calls are TRBV4-2 and TRBJ1-4; D not certain. CDR1 LGHNA and CDR2 YNFKEQ come from the germline V gene. The V end lost 0 bases, the J end lost 10 bases, and 21 bases lay between the germline ends. The length of the CDR3 is 17 residues.

Note on this clone: Other DNA sequences within the sample encode an identical CDR3. CDR3 nucleotides: TGTGCCTGGAGTTCGGACAGCAATCAGCCCCAGCATTTT. The encoded protein is CAWSSDSNQPQHF. The chain recombines TRBV30 with TRBJ1-5, with no clear D. Trimming removed 2 bases at V and 1 base at J, with 6 bases between. Germline V gene sequence: CDR1 GTSNPN, CDR2 SVGIG (reference sequence). The CDR3 loop spans 13 amino acids.

The rearrangement links TRBV6-5 to TRBJ1-2, with 9 bases that match TRBD1. The CDR3 sequence is 15 residues long. Unmatched junction bases numbered 9, after V lost 6 bases and J lost 4 bases. Germline assignment: CDR1 MNHEY and CDR2 SVGAGI. CDR3 coding DNA: TGTGCCAGCAGCCCCACGACAGGGGGTAGCTATGGCTACACCTTC. Encoded protein: CASSPTTGGSYGYTF.

This clone was detected only once. The rearrangement joins TRBV6-5 to TRBJ2-5; 11 nucleotides line up with TRBD2. Germline V lookup: CDR1 MNHEY, CDR2 SVGAGI. Trimming cost V 6 bases and J 0 bases; bases outside gene matches: 3. CDR3 size: 15 residues. CDR3 in amino acids: CASRASGGYQETQYF. The CDR3 region has the DNA TGTGCCAGCAGGGCTAGCGGGGGGTACCAAGAGACCCAGTACTTC.

A few counts support this clone. CDR3 loop: CASSLDYTGELFF. The CDR3 bases are TGCGCCAGCAGCTTGGATTACACCGGGGAGCTGTTTTTT. V gene TRBV5-1 combines with J gene TRBJ2-2; D not resolved. This CDR3 has 13 amino acids. Germline loops: CDR1 SGHRS, CDR2 YFSETQ. V was cut by 0 bases and J by 3 bases, with 3 bases left in between. Based on the CDR3 plus reference TRBV5-1 and TRBJ2-2, the full variable domain is KAGVTQTPRYLIKTRGQQVTLSCSPISGHRSVSWYQQTPGQGLQFLFEYFSETQRNKGNFPGRFSGRQFSNSRSEMNVSTLELGDSALYLCASSLDYTGELFFGEGSRLTVL.

V and J are TRBV7-2 and TRBJ1-5, with unresolved D. This CDR3 has 12 amino acids. The germline V gene encodes CDR1 SGHTA and CDR2 FQGNSA. The V gene lost 5 bases and the J gene lost 7 bases, with 9 bases spanning the gap. DNA for the CDR3: TGTGCCAGCAGCCCCACGGGACAGCCCCAGCATTTT. Translating it yields CASSPTGQPQHF.

The chain combines TRBV6-1 with TRBJ2-7, with 7 bases aligning to TRBD1. The J segment lost 5 bases and the V segment lost 5 bases, leaving 9 bases of the junction unmatched. The CDR3 covers 14 residues. Germline V lookup: CDR1 MNHNS, CDR2 SASEGT. The CDR3 here is CASSPRQGTHEQYF. The CDR3 DNA follows: TGTGCCAGCAGTCCTCGACAGGGAACCCACGAGCAGTACTTC.

V and J are TRBV7-2 and TRBJ1-1, with 9 bases lining up with TRBD1. The CDR3 has 12 amino acids. The V gene's germline CDR1 is SGHTA and CDR2 FQGNSA. V shed 5 bases, J shed 11 bases, and the junction held 6 bases outside the gene matches. The CDR3 loop is CASSRDRVFAFF. CDR3 sequence (DNA): TGTGCCAGCAGCCGGGACAGGGTGTTTGCTTTCTTT. The full variable domain, in which reference TRBV7-2 and TRBJ1-1 provide the parts outside the CDR3, is GAGVSQSPSNKVTEKGKDVELRCDPISGHTALYWYRQSLGQGLEFLIYFQGNSAPDKSGLPSDRFSAERTGGSVSTLTIQRTQQEDSAVYLCASSRDRVFAFFGQGTRLTVV.

The gene calls are TRBV6-1 and TRBJ1-4; the D gene is possibly TRBD1 (5 bases). This CDR3 region has 14 residues. V lost 7 bases and J 7 bases, leaving 16 bases between the germline ends. Germline-derived CDR1 and CDR2 are MNHNS and SASEGT. CDR3 residues: CASTLGGRREKLFF. The CDR3 DNA sequence: TGTGCCAGCACACTGGGGGGACGACGTGAAAAACTGTTTTTT.